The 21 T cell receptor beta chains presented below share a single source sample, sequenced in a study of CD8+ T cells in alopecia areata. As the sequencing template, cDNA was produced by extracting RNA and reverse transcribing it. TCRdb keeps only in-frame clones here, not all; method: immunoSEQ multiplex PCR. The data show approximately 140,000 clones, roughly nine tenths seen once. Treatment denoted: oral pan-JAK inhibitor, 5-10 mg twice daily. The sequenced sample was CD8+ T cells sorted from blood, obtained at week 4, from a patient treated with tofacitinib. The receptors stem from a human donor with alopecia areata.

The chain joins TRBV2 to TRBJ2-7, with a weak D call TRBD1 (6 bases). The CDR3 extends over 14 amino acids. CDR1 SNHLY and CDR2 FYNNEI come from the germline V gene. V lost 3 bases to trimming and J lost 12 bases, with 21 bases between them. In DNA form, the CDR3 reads TGTGCCAGCAGTGAGGTGGGACATAAGGAGGAACCGTACTTC. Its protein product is CASSEVGHKEEPYF.

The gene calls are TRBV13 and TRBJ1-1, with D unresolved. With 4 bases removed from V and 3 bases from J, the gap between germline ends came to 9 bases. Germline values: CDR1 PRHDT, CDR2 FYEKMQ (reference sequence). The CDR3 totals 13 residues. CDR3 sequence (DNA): TGTGCCAGCAGCTCTGTGGTTTACACTGAAGCTTTCTTT. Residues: CASSSVVYTEAFF.

As DNA, the CDR3 is TGTGCCAGCAGTTTAGGACAGTCCTACGAGCAGTACTTC. Its protein product is CASSLGQSYEQYF. The V call is TRBV6-5, the J call TRBJ2-7; perhaps TRBD1 as D (6 bases). The CDR3 contains 13 residues. V dropped 4 bases and J dropped 1 base, with 8 bases sitting between them. Germline CDR1 and CDR2: MNHEY and SVGAGI.

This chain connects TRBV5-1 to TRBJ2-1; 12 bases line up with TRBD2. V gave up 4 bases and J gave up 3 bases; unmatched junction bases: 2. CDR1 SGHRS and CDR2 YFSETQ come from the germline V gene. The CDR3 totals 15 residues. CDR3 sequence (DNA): TGCGCCAGCAGCACTAGCGGGGGGCTCTACAATGAGCAGTTCTTC. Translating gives CASSTSGGLYNEQFF. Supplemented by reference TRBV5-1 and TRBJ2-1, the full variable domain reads KAGVTQTPRYLIKTRGQQVTLSCSPISGHRSVSWYQQTPGQGLQFLFEYFSETQRNKGNFPGRFSGRQFSNSRSEMNVSTLELGDSALYLCASSTSGGLYNEQFFGPGTRLTVL.

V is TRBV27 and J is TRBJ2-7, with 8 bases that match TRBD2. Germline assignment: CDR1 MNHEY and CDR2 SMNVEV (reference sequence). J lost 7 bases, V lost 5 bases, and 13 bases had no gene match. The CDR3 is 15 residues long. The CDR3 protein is CASSRSGTSGGEQYF. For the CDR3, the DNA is TGTGCCAGCAGTAGATCCGGGACTAGTGGAGGTGAGCAGTACTTC.

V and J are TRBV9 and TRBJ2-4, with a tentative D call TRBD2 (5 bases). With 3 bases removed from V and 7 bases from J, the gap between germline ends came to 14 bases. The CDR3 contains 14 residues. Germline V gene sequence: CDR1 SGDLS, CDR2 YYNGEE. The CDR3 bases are TGTGCCAGCAGCGACGTGGTTGAGGGTAACATTCAGTACTTC. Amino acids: CASSDVVEGNIQYF.

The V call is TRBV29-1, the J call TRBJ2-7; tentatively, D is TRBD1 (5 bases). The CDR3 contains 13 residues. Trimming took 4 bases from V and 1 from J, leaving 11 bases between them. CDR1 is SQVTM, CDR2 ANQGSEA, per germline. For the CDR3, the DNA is TGCAGCGTTGTTCAGGGTGGTTCCTACGAGCAGTACTTC. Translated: CSVVQGGSYEQYF.

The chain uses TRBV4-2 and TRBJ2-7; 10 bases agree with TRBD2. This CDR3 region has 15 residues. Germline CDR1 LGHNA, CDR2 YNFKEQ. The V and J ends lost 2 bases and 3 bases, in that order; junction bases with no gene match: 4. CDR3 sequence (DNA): TGTGCCAGCAGCCAAAGGACTAGCGGAAGCTACGAGCAGTACTTC. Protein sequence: CASSQRTSGSYEQYF.

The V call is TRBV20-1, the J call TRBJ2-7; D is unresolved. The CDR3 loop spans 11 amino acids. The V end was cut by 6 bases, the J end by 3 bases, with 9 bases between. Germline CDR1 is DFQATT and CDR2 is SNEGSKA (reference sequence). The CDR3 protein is CSASDGYEQYF. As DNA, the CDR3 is TGCAGTGCCTCTGACGGCTACGAGCAGTACTTC.

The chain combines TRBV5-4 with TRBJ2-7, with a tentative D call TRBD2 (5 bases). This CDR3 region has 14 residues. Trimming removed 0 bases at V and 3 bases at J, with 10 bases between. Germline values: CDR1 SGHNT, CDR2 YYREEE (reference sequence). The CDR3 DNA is TGTGCCAGCAGCTTGGGAGGGCGCAGCTACGAGCAGTACTTC. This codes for CASSLGGRSYEQYF. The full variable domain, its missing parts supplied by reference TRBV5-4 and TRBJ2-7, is ETGVTQSPTHLIKTRGQQVTLRCSSQSGHNTVSWYQQALGQGPQFIFQYYREEENGRGNFPPRFSGLQFPNYSSELNVNALELDDSALYLCASSLGGRSYEQYFGPGTRLTVT.

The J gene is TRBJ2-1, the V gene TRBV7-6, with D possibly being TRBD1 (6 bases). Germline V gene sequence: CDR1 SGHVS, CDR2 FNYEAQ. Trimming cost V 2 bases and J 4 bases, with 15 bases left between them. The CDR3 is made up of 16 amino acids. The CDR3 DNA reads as TGTGCCAGCAGCTTATCCCAGGGGAGTTTTTACAATGAGCAGTTCTTC. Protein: CASSLSQGSFYNEQFF. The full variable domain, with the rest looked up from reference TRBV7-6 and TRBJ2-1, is GAGVSQSPRYKVTKRGQDVALRCDPISGHVSLYWYRQALGQGPEFLTYFNYEAQQDKSGLPNDRFSAERPEGSISTLTIQRTEQRDSAMYRCASSLSQGSFYNEQFFGPGTRLTVL.

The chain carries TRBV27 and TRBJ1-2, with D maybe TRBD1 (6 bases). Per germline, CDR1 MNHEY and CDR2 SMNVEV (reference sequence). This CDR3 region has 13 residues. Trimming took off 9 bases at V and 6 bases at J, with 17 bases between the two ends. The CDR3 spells CASCPLGGHGYTF. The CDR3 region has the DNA TGTGCCAGTTGCCCACTGGGGGGGCATGGCTACACCTTC.

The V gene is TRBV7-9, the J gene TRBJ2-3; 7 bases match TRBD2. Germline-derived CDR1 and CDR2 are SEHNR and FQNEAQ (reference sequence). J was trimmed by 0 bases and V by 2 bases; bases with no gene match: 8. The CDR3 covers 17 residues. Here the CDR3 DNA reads TGTGCCAGCAGCTTAAGCCGGCGGGGGTCTAGCACAGATACGCAGTATTTT. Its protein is CASSLSRRGSSTDTQYF.

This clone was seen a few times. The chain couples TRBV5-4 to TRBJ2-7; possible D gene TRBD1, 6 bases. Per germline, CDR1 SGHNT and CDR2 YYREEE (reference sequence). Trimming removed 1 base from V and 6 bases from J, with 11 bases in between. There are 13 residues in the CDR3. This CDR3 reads CASSLTGWVEQYF. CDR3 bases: TGTGCCAGCAGCTTGACAGGGTGGGTCGAGCAGTACTTC.

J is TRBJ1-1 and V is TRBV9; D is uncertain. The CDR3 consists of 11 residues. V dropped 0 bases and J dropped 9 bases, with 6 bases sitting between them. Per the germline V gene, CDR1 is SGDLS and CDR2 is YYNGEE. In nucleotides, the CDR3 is TGTGCCAGCAGCGTAGCGGGGAAAGCTTTCTTT. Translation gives CASSVAGKAFF.

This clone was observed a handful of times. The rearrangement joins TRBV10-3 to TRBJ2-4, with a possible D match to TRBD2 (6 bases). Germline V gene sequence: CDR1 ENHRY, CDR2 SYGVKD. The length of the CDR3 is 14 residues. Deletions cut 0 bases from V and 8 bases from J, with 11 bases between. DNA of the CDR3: TGTGCCATCAGTGAGTCGGAGGGCGCGGACATTCAGTACTTC. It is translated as CAISESEGADIQYF.

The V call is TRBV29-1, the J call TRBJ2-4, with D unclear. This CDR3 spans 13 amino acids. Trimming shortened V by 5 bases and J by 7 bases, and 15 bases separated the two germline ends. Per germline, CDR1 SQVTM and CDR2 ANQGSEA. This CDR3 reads CSVLSGYGNIQYF. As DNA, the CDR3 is TGCAGCGTTCTCTCCGGGTACGGGAACATTCAGTACTTC.

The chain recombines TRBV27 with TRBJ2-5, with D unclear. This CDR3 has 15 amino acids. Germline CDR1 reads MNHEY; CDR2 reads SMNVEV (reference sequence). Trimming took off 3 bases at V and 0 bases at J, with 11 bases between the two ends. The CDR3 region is CASSFRGRDQETQYF. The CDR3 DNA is TGTGCCAGCAGTTTCCGCGGAAGAGACCAAGAGACCCAGTACTTC.

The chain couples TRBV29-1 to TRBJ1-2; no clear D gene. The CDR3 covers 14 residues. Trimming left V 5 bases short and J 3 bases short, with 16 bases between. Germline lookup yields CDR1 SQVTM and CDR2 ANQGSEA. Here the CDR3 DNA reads TGCAGCGTTCTGGACCCGAAAAACGACTATGGCTACACCTTC. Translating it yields CSVLDPKNDYGYTF.

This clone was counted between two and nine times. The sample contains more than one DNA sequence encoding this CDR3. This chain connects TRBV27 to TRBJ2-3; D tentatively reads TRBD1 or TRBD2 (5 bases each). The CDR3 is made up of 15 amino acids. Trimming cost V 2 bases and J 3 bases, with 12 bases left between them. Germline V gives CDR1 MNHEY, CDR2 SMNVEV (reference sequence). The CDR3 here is CASSLRGRPTDTQYF. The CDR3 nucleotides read TGTGCCAGCAGTTTACGGGGACGACCGACAGATACGCAGTATTTT.

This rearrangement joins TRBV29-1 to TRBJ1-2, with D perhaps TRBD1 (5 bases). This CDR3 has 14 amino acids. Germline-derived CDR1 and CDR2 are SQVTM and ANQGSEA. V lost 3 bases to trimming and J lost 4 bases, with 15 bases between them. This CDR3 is CSVDWGDGSYGYTF. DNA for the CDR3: TGCAGCGTTGATTGGGGGGACGGTAGCTATGGCTACACCTTC.